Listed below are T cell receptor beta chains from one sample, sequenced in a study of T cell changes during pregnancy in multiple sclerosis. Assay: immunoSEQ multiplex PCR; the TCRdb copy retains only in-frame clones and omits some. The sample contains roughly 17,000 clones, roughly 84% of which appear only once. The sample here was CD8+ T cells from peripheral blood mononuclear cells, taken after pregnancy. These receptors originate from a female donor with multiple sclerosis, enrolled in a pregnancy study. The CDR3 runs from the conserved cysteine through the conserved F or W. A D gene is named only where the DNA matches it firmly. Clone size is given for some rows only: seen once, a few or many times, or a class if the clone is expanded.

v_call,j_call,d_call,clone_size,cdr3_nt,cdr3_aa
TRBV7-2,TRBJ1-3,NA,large,TGTGCCAGCAGCCCGTCCCTTATAGGGGCCACCTCTGGAAACACCATATATTTT,CASSPSLIGATSGNTIYF
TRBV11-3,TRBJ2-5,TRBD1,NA,TGTGCCAGCAGCTCCGGAGGGACAGGGGAAAGTGGGACCCAGTACTTC,CASSSGGTGESGTQYF
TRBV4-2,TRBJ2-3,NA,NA,TGTGCCAGCAGCCAAGAGGCCCAGCGAACCCGCACAGATACGCAGTATTTT,CASSQEAQRTRTDTQYF
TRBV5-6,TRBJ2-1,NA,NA,TGTGCCAGCAGCTTAGGGACTCTCACCTACAATGAGCAGTTCTTC,CASSLGTLTYNEQFF
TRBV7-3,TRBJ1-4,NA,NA,TGTGCCAGCAGCTTATGGGGGGATGGGGTGGGCAGGGAAAAACTGTTTTTT,CASSLWGDGVGREKLFF
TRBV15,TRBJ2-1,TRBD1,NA,TGTGCCACCAGCCCAGGCGGGACAGGGGTCTACAATGAGCAGTTCTTC,CATSPGGTGVYNEQFF
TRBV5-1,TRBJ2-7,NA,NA,TGCGCCAGCACCCCGACGGAGGCCTACGAGCAGTACTTC,CASTPTEAYEQYF
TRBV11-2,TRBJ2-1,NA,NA,TGTGCCAGCAGCTTAACGGGGGTGGGCTCCTACAATGAGCAGTTCTTC,CASSLTGVGSYNEQFF
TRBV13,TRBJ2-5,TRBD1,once,TGTGCCAGCAGCTTCCGGACCGGGACAGTTGGGGAGACCCAGTACTTC,CASSFRTGTVGETQYF
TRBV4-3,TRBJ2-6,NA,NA,TGCGCCAGCAGCCAAGATCCGTTCTCTGGGGCCAACGTCCTGACTTTC,CASSQDPFSGANVLTF
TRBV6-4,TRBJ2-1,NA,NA,TGTGCCAGCAGTGACGGTAGCGGCTCCTACAATGAGCAGTTCTTC,CASSDGSGSYNEQFF
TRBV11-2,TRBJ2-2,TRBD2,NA,TGTGCCAGCAGCTTAGGTCTAGCGGGAGGGTCCGGGGAGCTGTTTTTT,CASSLGLAGGSGELFF
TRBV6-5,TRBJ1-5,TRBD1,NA,TGTGCCAGCCGGGACAGTAGCAATCAGCCCCAGCATTTT,CASRDSSNQPQHF
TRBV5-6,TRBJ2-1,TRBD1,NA,TGTGCCAGCGGGACAGGCTCCTACAATGAGCAGTTCTTC,CASGTGSYNEQFF
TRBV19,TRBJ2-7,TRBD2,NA,TGTGCCAGTAGTCCCCTAGGGACTAGCGGGAGTCTCGAGCAGTACTTC,CASSPLGTSGSLEQYF
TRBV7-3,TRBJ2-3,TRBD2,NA,TGTGCCAGCAGCTTAACTAGCGGGGGGATCACAGATACGCAGTATTTT,CASSLTSGGITDTQYF